A single sample gave rise to the 30 T cell receptor beta chains below, sequenced in a study of T-cell reconstitution after alpha-beta-depleted transplantation in children. Construction of the TCRbeta library involved unique molecular identifiers. A single record per CDR3 protein comes from TCRdb applying MiXCR to the PCR reads. The sample has about 400,000 distinct CDR3 sequences, around 20% seen once. Source: PBMCs from the stem cell graft donor, taken from the stem cell graft. The receptors come from a human donor who donated a stem cell graft to a child with acute myeloid leukemia.

This clonotype was observed a handful of times. The chain couples TRBV5-1 to TRBJ2-1; perhaps TRBD1 as D (5 bases). This CDR3 is built from 15 residues. The V gene's germline CDR1 is SGHRS and CDR2 YFSETQ. The V end lost 0 bases, the J end lost 5 bases, and 12 bases lay between the germline ends. CDR3 in DNA: TGCGCCAGCAGCTTGGCTCAGGGCGACCACAATGAGCAGTTCTTC. Translated, it gives CASSLAQGDHNEQFF.

This clonotype has just one count. This rearrangement joins TRBV5-1 to TRBJ2-7, with TRBD2 identical over 8 bases. The V and J ends lost 4 bases and 7 bases, in that order; junction bases with no gene match: 13. Germline V gene data show CDR1 as SGHRS and CDR2 as YFSETQ. This CDR3 has 15 amino acids. The CDR3 bases are TGCGCCAGCAGCCCGACACCAGCGGGAGTTGAGGAGCAGTACTTC. This gives the protein CASSPTPAGVEEQYF.

This clonotype appeared a few times. The chain couples TRBV5-1 to TRBJ2-1; 10 bases agree with TRBD2. V shed 4 bases and J 3 bases; nucleotides not matched to a gene: 7. The CDR3 length is 16 residues. Per germline, CDR1 SGHRS and CDR2 YFSETQ. The CDR3 loop is CASSRTSGTYYNEQFF. For the CDR3, the DNA is TGCGCCAGCAGCCGTACTAGCGGGACCTACTACAATGAGCAGTTCTTC.

This clonotype has a handful of counts. The chain links TRBV18 to TRBJ2-7; TRBD2 aligns across 10 bases. Germline CDR1 reads KGHSH; CDR2 reads LQKENI. The CDR3 has 14 amino acids. V lost 3 bases to trimming and J lost 4 bases; unmatched junction nucleotides: 3. This chain's CDR3 is CASSPTSGIYEQYF. The CDR3 DNA reads TGTGCCAGCTCACCCACTAGCGGGATTTACGAGCAGTACTTC.

This clonotype came up a few times. The chain carries TRBV4-2 and TRBJ2-7; TRBD2 agrees at 10 bases. Losses at the gene ends were 0 bases for V and 3 bases for J; bases not matched to a gene: 8. This CDR3 has 17 amino acids. Germline CDR1 LGHNA, CDR2 YNFKEQ. In DNA form, the CDR3 reads TGTGCCAGCAGCCAAGAAATTGGAACTAGCGGGAACTACGAGCAGTACTTC. Encoded protein: CASSQEIGTSGNYEQYF.

The J gene is TRBJ1-1, the V gene TRBV6-5; unclear D gene. Trimming shortened V by 0 bases and J by 0 bases, and 17 bases separated the two germline ends. This CDR3 contains 18 residues. Germline V gene lookup returns CDR1 MNHEY and CDR2 SVGAGI. The CDR3 protein is CASSYSSQKRSMNTEAFF. The CDR3 region has the DNA TGTGCCAGCAGTTACTCGTCGCAAAAAAGGTCCATGAACACTGAAGCTTTCTTT.

The chain recombines TRBV24-1 with TRBJ2-5; TRBD1 might be the D (6 bases). CDR1 and CDR2 (germline): KGHDR, SFDVKD. The CDR3 runs to 18 residues. Trimming took 4 bases from V and 2 from J, leaving 22 bases between them. CDR3: CATSESIRDTGAQETQYF. The CDR3 nucleotides read TGTGCCACCAGTGAATCAATCCGGGACACCGGGGCACAAGAGACCCAGTACTTC.

This chain uses TRBV20-1 with TRBJ2-3; D gene unclear. V lost 5 bases, J lost 2 bases, and 20 bases lay in between. Germline V gene lookup returns CDR1 DFQATT and CDR2 SNEGSKA (reference sequence). The CDR3 contains 16 residues. The chain's CDR3 is CSAAPRRRTYTDTQYF. In DNA form, the CDR3 reads TGCAGTGCTGCCCCAAGGCGTAGAACCTACACAGATACGCAGTATTTT.

The genes are TRBV15 and TRBJ2-2; a weak D match, TRBD1 (6 bases). The germline V gene has CDR1 LNHNV and CDR2 YYDKDF (reference sequence). The CDR3 is 14 amino acids. Trimming shortened V by 6 bases and J by 2 bases, and 10 bases separated the two germline ends. The CDR3, as DNA: TGTGCCACCAGATTAGGGGGTAACACCGGGGAGCTGTTTTTT. Encoded protein: CATRLGGNTGELFF.

This sequence joins TRBV5-1 and TRBJ2-1, with D possibly being TRBD1 or TRBD2 (5 bases each). Between the trimmed V and J ends, which lost 1 base and 1 base, there was a span of 18 bases. The germline V gene has CDR1 SGHRS and CDR2 YFSETQ. There are 18 residues in the CDR3. The CDR3: CASSLSEVGPSSYNEQFF. CDR3 nucleotides: TGCGCCAGCAGCTTGTCCGAAGTGGGACCCTCATCCTACAATGAGCAGTTCTTC. The full variable domain, with the rest looked up from reference TRBV5-1 and TRBJ2-1, is KAGVTQTPRYLIKTRGQQVTLSCSPISGHRSVSWYQQTPGQGLQFLFEYFSETQRNKGNFPGRFSGRQFSNSRSEMNVSTLELGDSALYLCASSLSEVGPSSYNEQFFGPGTRLTVL.

Here the CDR3 DNA reads TGTGCCAGCAGTTTAGAACGGAGGGCTAGCGGGAGAGGAGGATACGAGCAGTACTTC. It specifies CASSLERRASGRGGYEQYF. The chain joins TRBV12-3 or TRBV12-4 to TRBJ2-7; TRBD2 agrees at 10 bases. The CDR3 runs to 19 residues. J was trimmed by 4 bases and V by 1 base; bases with no gene match: 16.

This clonotype appeared many times. The chain links TRBV6-5 to TRBJ2-1; TRBD1 aligns across 10 bases. This CDR3 is built from 15 residues. Germline trimming cut 2 bases from V and 4 bases from J; bases unmatched to any gene: 2. Germline CDR1 MNHEY, CDR2 SVGAGI. This chain's CDR3 is CASSYPGQGYNEQFF. The CDR3 nucleotides read TGTGCCAGCAGTTACCCGGGACAGGGGTACAATGAGCAGTTCTTC.

The chain uses TRBV7-2 and TRBJ2-2; D not certain. Germline V gives CDR1 SGHTA, CDR2 FQGNSA. There are 13 residues in the CDR3. Trimming removed 3 bases from V and 4 bases from J, with 6 bases in between. CDR3 DNA sequence: TGTGCCAGCAGCTTTGGGTTCACCGGGGAGCTGTTTTTT. It yields the protein CASSFGFTGELFF.

The chain recombines TRBV13 with TRBJ2-2; 9 nucleotides align to TRBD2. Germline V gives CDR1 PRHDT, CDR2 FYEKMQ (reference sequence). The CDR3 is 18 residues long. V was pared by 4 bases and J by 7 bases, with 16 bases of the junction left unmatched. CDR3 sequence (DNA): TGTGCCAGCAGCTCCCTCGGAGTAGCGGGAGTGTCGGGCGGGGAGCTGTTTTTT. Translated: CASSSLGVAGVSGGELFF.

The rearrangement joins TRBV7-2 to TRBJ2-3; 9 bases line up with TRBD1. Trimming removed 5 bases from V and 6 bases from J; junction bases left unmatched: 15. The germline gives CDR1 SGHTA, CDR2 FQGNSA. The CDR3 has 17 amino acids. In nucleotides, the CDR3 is TGTGCCAGCAGCCGTATGTCTAGCGGAACAGGGGGCGATACGCAGTATTTT. It translates to CASSRMSSGTGGDTQYF.

This clonotype was counted many times. The V call is TRBV29-1, the J call TRBJ2-7; D not certain. The CDR3 totals 11 residues. Germline CDR1 reads SQVTM; CDR2 reads ANQGSEA. CDR3 protein: CGWSDGYEQYF. CDR3 DNA: TGCGGATGGTCCGACGGGTACGAGCAGTACTTC.

This clonotype has a count of ten or more. The germline gene is not matched at one end of the junction; a read error may be the cause. The rearrangement joins TRBV12-3 or TRBV12-4 to TRBJ2-1, with 10 bases that match TRBD2. The CDR3 length is 16 residues. The DNA for the CDR3 is TGTGCCAGCAGTCTAGCGGGAGCGGGCTCCTACAATGAGCAGTTCTTC. It codes for CASSLAGAGSYNEQFF.

The rearrangement uses TRBV20-1 and TRBJ2-3; the match to TRBD2 covers 12 bases. Germline V CDR1 and CDR2: DFQATT, SNEGSKA (reference sequence). This CDR3 spans 16 amino acids. V shed 6 bases and J 6 bases; nucleotides not matched to a gene: 13. The CDR3: CSATPMTSGSTDTQYF. CDR3 nucleotide sequence: TGCAGTGCGACTCCGATGACTAGCGGGAGTACGGATACGCAGTATTTT.

With respect to this clonotype: This could be a read error, since a much larger clone is one nucleotide away. V gene TRBV9 combines with J gene TRBJ2-7; unclear D gene. CDR1 and CDR2 (germline): SGDLS, YYNGEE. This CDR3 has 14 amino acids. CDR3 residues: CASSVGVEGYEKYF. The CDR3 region has the DNA TGTGCCAGCAGCGTAGGGGTAGAAGGGTACGAGAAGTACTTC.

CDR3 sequence: CASIGQQMNTEAFF. CDR3 DNA sequence: TGCGCCAGCATAGGACAACAGATGAACACTGAAGCTTTCTTT. This sequence joins TRBV10-2 and TRBJ1-1; D possibly corresponds to TRBD1 (5 bases). Germline V gene sequence: CDR1 WSHSY, CDR2 SAAADI. This CDR3 is built from 14 residues. V dropped 7 bases and J dropped 0 bases, with 12 bases sitting between them.

This clonotype was counted a few times. The chain combines TRBV13 with TRBJ2-2, with a weak D call TRBD1 (5 bases). Germline CDR1 reads PRHDT; CDR2 reads FYEKMQ (reference sequence). V was pared by 0 bases and J by 5 bases, with 25 bases between. CDR3 length: 20 amino acids. The CDR3 region is CASSLGPQGRMAIGTGELFF. CDR3 bases: TGTGCCAGCAGCTTAGGCCCCCAGGGCAGGATGGCGATCGGGACCGGGGAGCTGTTTTTT.

The table lists this clonotype with a few counts. This chain joins TRBV5-1 and TRBJ2-1, with TRBD1 matching over 12 bases. Germline loops: CDR1 SGHRS, CDR2 YFSETQ. Trimming cost V 5 bases and J 5 bases; bases outside gene matches: 11. This CDR3 spans 17 amino acids. The CDR3 DNA follows: TGCGCCAGCAGTCCACTGACGGGACAGGGGGCGGACAATGAGCAGTTCTTC. Its translation: CASSPLTGQGADNEQFF.

This clonotype was detected a few times. The rearrangement links TRBV3-1 to TRBJ2-2, with D possibly matching TRBD2 (5 bases). V lost 4 bases and J lost 0, with 12 bases in between. Germline-derived CDR1 and CDR2 are LGHDT and YNNKEL (reference sequence). The CDR3 spans 16 residues. The CDR3 loop is CASSPLSSANTGELFF. The CDR3 bases are TGTGCCAGCAGCCCTCTAAGTAGCGCGAACACCGGGGAGCTGTTTTTT.

The chain is built from TRBV12-5 and TRBJ2-5; 9 nucleotides agree with TRBD1. CDR3 length: 13 amino acids. Germline loops: CDR1 LGHNT, CDR2 FRNRAP. V gave up 4 bases and J gave up 7 bases; unmatched junction bases: 4. The DNA for the CDR3 is TGTGCTAGTGGTTGGGGACAGGGCGGGACCCAGTACTTC. As protein: CASGWGQGGTQYF.

The V gene is TRBV4-3, the J gene TRBJ2-1, with a weak D call TRBD1 (6 bases). Trimming shortened V by 4 bases and J by 4 bases, and 14 bases separated the two germline ends. CDR3 length equals 15 residues. The germline CDR1 and CDR2 sequences are LGHNA and YSLEER. Written as DNA, the CDR3 is TGCGCCAGCAGCCCCCTTTCGACAGGATACAATGAGCAGTTCTTC. It yields the protein CASSPLSTGYNEQFF.

This chain joins TRBV12-3 or TRBV12-4 and TRBJ2-7, with D uncertain. The CDR3 totals 12 residues. V was pared by 6 bases and J by 2 bases, with 8 bases between. CDR3 nucleotide sequence: TGTGCCAGCAGGAGAGACGCCTACGAGCAGTACTTC. Translation: CASRRDAYEQYF.

This clonotype has only a few counts. The chain combines TRBV9 with TRBJ2-3; D might be TRBD2 (6 bases). Between the trimmed V and J ends, which lost 1 base and 1 base, there was a span of 10 bases. The CDR3 spans 15 residues. Germline lookup yields CDR1 SGDLS and CDR2 YYNGEE. CDR3 protein: CASSVLPGGTDTQYF. In DNA form, the CDR3 reads TGTGCCAGCAGCGTATTGCCGGGAGGCACAGATACGCAGTATTTT.

V usage is TRBV4-1 and J usage is TRBJ2-3; D remains ambiguous. V was shortened by 5 bases and J by 6 bases, with 9 bases between the two germline ends. The CDR3 contains 12 residues. Germline lookup yields CDR1 MGHRA and CDR2 YSYEKL. CDR3 amino acids: CASSDNTDTQYF. The CDR3 nucleotides are TGCGCCAGCAGCGATAACACGGATACGCAGTATTTT.

V usage is TRBV6-2 or TRBV6-3 and J usage is TRBJ1-1, with 7 bases lining up with TRBD1. The V and J ends lost 5 bases and 0 bases, in that order; junction bases with no gene match: 6. Germline V gene lookup returns CDR1 MNHEY and CDR2 SVGEGT. The CDR3 spans 15 residues. In DNA form, the CDR3 reads TGTGCCAGCAGTGACAGGGCCTCCATGAACACTGAAGCTTTCTTT. Its protein product is CASSDRASMNTEAFF.

This clonotype has a handful of counts. The J gene is TRBJ1-3, the V gene TRBV12-3 or TRBV12-4; TRBD1 matches at 7 bases. The V segment lost 7 bases and the J segment 3 bases; nucleotides outside the gene matches: 3. The CDR3 length is 13 residues. This CDR3 is CASNRDSGNTIYF. The CDR3 bases are TGTGCCAGCAACCGGGACAGTGGAAACACCATATATTTT.